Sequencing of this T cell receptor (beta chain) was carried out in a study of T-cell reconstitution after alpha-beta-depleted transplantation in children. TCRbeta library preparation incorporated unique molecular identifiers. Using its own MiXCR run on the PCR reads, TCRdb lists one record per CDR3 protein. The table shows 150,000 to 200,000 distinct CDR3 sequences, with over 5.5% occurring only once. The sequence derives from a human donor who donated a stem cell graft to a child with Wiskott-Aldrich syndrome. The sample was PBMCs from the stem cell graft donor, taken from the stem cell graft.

The CDR3 sequence is CASRGTGGPTDTQYF. Here the CDR3 DNA reads TGTGCCAGCCGAGGGACAGGGGGTCCCACAGATACGCAGTATTTT. The rearrangement links TRBV25-1 to TRBJ2-3, with 11 positions matching TRBD1. CDR3 size: 15 residues. The V gene end was trimmed by 8 bases and the J gene end by 2 bases; junction bases not matched to a gene: 6. Germline CDR1 is MGHDK and CDR2 is SYGVNS. Full variable domain (remainder filled in from reference TRBV25-1 and TRBJ2-3): EADIYQTPRYLVIGTGKKITLECSQTMGHDKMYWYQQDPGMELHLIHYSYGVNSTEKGDLSSESTVSRIRTEHFPLTLESARPSHTSQYLCASRGTGGPTDTQYFGPGTRLTVL.